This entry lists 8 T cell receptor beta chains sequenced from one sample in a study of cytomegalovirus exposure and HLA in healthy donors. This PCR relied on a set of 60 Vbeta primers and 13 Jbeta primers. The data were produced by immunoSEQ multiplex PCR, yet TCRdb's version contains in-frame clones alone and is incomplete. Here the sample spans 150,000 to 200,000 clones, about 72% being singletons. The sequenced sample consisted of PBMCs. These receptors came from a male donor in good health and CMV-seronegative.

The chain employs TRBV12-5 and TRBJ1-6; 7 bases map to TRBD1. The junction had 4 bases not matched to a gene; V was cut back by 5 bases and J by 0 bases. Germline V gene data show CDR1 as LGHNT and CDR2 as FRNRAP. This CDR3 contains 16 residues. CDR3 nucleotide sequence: TGTGCTAGTGGTCTTGGGGACAGCTCCTATAATTCACCCCTCCACTTT. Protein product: CASGLGDSSYNSPLHF.

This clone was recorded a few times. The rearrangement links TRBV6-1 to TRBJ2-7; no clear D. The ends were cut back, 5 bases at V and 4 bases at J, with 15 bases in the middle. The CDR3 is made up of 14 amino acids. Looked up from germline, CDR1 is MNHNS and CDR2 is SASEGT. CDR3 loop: CASSPDSSGYEQYF. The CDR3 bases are TGTGCCAGCAGTCCAGACTCGTCCGGGTACGAGCAGTACTTC.

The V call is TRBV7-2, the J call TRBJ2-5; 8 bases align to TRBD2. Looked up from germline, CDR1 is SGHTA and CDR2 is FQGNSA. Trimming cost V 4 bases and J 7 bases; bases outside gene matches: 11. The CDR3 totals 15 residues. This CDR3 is CASSSGGGGSRTQYF. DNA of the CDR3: TGTGCCAGCAGCTCCGGGGGCGGGGGGTCCAGGACCCAGTACTTC.

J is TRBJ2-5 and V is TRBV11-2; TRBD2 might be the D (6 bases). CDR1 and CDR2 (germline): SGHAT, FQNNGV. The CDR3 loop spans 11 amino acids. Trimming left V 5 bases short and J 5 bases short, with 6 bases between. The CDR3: CASSRGETQYF. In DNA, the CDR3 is TGTGCCAGCAGCCGGGGGGAGACCCAGTACTTC.

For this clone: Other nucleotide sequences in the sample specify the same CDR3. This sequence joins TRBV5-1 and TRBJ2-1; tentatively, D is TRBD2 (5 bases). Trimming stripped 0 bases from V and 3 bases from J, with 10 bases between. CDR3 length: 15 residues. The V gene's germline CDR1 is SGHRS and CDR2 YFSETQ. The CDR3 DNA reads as TGCGCCAGCAGCTTGGTCGCGGGTCTCTACAATGAGCAGTTCTTC. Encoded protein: CASSLVAGLYNEQFF.

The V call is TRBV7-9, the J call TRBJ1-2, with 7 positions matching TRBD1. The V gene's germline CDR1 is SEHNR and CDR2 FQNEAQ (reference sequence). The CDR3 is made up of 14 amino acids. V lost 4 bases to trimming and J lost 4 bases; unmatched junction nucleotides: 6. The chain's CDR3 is CASSSHDRVYGYTF. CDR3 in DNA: TGTGCCAGCAGCTCGCATGACAGGGTCTATGGCTACACCTTC.

CDR3 sequence (DNA): TGTGCCAGCTCACTGCGGGACCCCTCCAGCTCTGGGGCCAACGTCCTGACTTTC. It codes for CASSLRDPSSSGANVLTF. The chain recombines TRBV18 with TRBJ2-6; D perhaps matches TRBD2 (6 bases). Germline lookup yields CDR1 KGHSH and CDR2 LQKENI. V shed 4 bases and J shed 0 bases, with 16 bases lying between them. The CDR3 spans 18 residues.

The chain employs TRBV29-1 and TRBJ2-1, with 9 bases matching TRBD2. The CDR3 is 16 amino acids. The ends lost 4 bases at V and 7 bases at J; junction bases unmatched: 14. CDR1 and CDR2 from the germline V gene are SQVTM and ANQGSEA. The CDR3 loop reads CSVAFAGGMGWNEQFF. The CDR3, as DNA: TGCAGCGTTGCCTTCGCGGGGGGGATGGGCTGGAATGAGCAGTTCTTC.